Each of the 13 T cell receptor beta chains below was sequenced from the same sample in a study of T-cell memory formation after mild COVID-19. TCRdb processed the 5' RACE reads anew with MiXCR; each CDR3 protein has one entry. The sample has about 180,000 distinct CDR3 sequences; approximately 16% are singletons. The sample consisted of PBMCs or a T cell subset sorted from them (not recorded which). These receptors originate from an adult woman who had mild COVID-19 (a few samples of this study predate the infection). Cell type and time point are not known.

This clonotype was counted at least ten times. The chain recombines TRBV5-1 with TRBJ2-1; D not certain. The CDR3 spans 14 residues. Deletions cut 3 bases from V and 10 bases from J, with 17 bases between. The germline V gene encodes CDR1 SGHRS and CDR2 YFSETQ. CDR3 amino acids: CASSSDPDTSEQFF. CDR3 DNA sequence: TGCGCCAGCAGCTCCGACCCTGACACCTCCGAGCAGTTCTTC.

This clonotype came up many times. The V gene is TRBV5-1, the J gene TRBJ2-5, with D unclear. Trimming took off 3 bases at V and 5 bases at J, with 14 bases between the two ends. The CDR3 totals 14 residues. The germline gives CDR1 SGHRS, CDR2 YFSETQ. The chain's CDR3 is CASSSGHSMETQYF. CDR3 nucleotides: TGCGCCAGCAGCTCGGGCCACAGCATGGAGACCCAGTACTTC.

The V gene is TRBV10-3, the J gene TRBJ2-2, with D possibly being TRBD2 (5 bases). The germline CDR1 and CDR2 sequences are ENHRY and SYGVKD. V was clipped by 4 bases and J by 2 bases, with 8 bases between them. The CDR3 length is 14 residues. CDR3 nucleotide sequence: TGTGCCATCAGTGCCCGGGAAAACACCGGGGAGCTGTTTTTT. Its translation: CAISARENTGELFF.

The chain uses TRBV7-2 and TRBJ2-3, with TRBD2 as a possible D gene (6 bases). Trimming shortened V by 10 bases and J by 3 bases, and 17 bases separated the two germline ends. There are 14 residues in the CDR3. CDR1 and CDR2 from the germline V gene are SGHTA and FQGNSA. CDR3 residues: CATRQRVSTDTQYF. For the CDR3, the DNA is TGTGCCACACGGCAGCGGGTTAGTACAGATACGCAGTATTTT.

This clonotype was detected only a few times. This CDR3 reads CASSLSGIVREQYF. The CDR3 nucleotides are TGTGCCAGCAGTTTGTCAGGGATCGTGAGGGAGCAGTACTTC. The chain recombines TRBV12-3 or TRBV12-4 with TRBJ2-7; tentative D call: TRBD1 (5 bases). The CDR3 totals 14 residues. Deletions cut 3 bases from V and 7 bases from J, with 16 bases between.

The chain uses TRBV25-1 and TRBJ1-2, with unresolved D. This CDR3 has 13 amino acids. V was cut by 2 bases and J by 6 bases, with 10 bases left in between. Germline CDR1 and CDR2: MGHDK and SYGVNS. The CDR3 region has the DNA TGTGCCAGCAGTGAAGCACTTGCGGATGGCTACACCTTC. Encoded protein: CASSEALADGYTF.

This clonotype has a handful of counts. The chain recombines TRBV4-2 with TRBJ2-5; TRBD1 agrees at 9 bases. This CDR3 has 15 residues. Trimming removed 0 bases from V and 5 bases from J; junction bases left unmatched: 4. Germline V gives CDR1 LGHNA, CDR2 YNFKEQ. The CDR3 bases are TGTGCCAGCAGCCAAGATGGGACAGGGAGTGAGACCCAGTACTTC. Translation gives CASSQDGTGSETQYF.

This clonotype was seen a few times. The V gene is TRBV7-2, the J gene TRBJ2-7, with TRBD1 matching 9 bases. The trim removed 5 bases at V and 7 bases at J, leaving 9 bases unmatched. The CDR3 is 14 residues long. The germline V gene has CDR1 SGHTA and CDR2 FQGNSA. The CDR3 loop is CASSDGDRVREQYF. The DNA for the CDR3 is TGTGCCAGCAGCGACGGGGACAGGGTCAGGGAGCAGTACTTC.

There are a few counts of this clonotype. The chain is built from TRBV5-5 and TRBJ2-7; D gene uncertain. V dropped 4 bases and J dropped 1 base, with 12 bases sitting between them. CDR3 size: 14 residues. Germline V lookup: CDR1 SGHKS, CDR2 YYEKEE (reference sequence). In DNA form, the CDR3 reads TGTGCCAGCAGCCCCGTCTTGGGATCCTACGAGCAGTACTTC. It yields the protein CASSPVLGSYEQYF.

This clonotype was detected a few times. The chain uses TRBV3-1 and TRBJ2-1; D unresolved. The CDR3 extends over 15 amino acids. CDR1 LGHDT and CDR2 YNNKEL come from the germline V gene (reference sequence). Trimming cost V 3 bases and J 4 bases, with 13 bases left between them. The CDR3 sequence is CASSHNLATYNEQFF. CDR3 nucleotides: TGTGCCAGCAGCCATAACCTGGCTACATACAATGAGCAGTTCTTC.

The chain links TRBV5-1 to TRBJ2-7; 14 nucleotides align to TRBD2. This CDR3 is built from 15 residues. Germline V gene lookup returns CDR1 SGHRS and CDR2 YFSETQ. V lost 4 bases, J lost 2 bases, and 2 bases stayed unmatched. CDR3 amino acids: CASSGTSGGAYEQYF. The CDR3 DNA is TGCGCCAGCAGCGGGACTAGCGGGGGAGCCTACGAGCAGTACTTC.

The count of this clonotype is one. The chain links TRBV4-1 to TRBJ2-3, with no clear D. The germline V gene has CDR1 MGHRA and CDR2 YSYEKL. Deletions cut 4 bases from V and 1 base from J, with 9 bases between. The CDR3 length is 14 residues. Written as DNA, the CDR3 is TGCGCCAGCAGCCGACCCCGGGGCACAGATACGCAGTATTTT. Its translation: CASSRPRGTDTQYF.

This clonotype was found a few times. The chain couples TRBV7-6 to TRBJ1-2; D is undetermined. Germline V gives CDR1 SGHVS, CDR2 FNYEAQ. Trimming removed 4 bases at V and 0 bases at J, with 12 bases between. This CDR3 region has 15 residues. CDR3 sequence (DNA): TGTGCCAGCAGCTCATTCAGCCTGCCTAACTATGGCTACACCTTC. It encodes CASSSFSLPNYGYTF.